A single sample gave rise to the 14 T cell receptor beta chains below, sequenced in a study of control samples from healthy donors and cancer patients. Data came from immunoSEQ multiplex PCR; TCRdb stores just in-frame clones and leaves some out. The table lists just over 80,000 clones, 85% to 95% of them singletons, with approximately 4.8% in the top ten. Material: blood. The source is a woman under 30 in good health.

The chain is built from TRBV28 and TRBJ2-1, with TRBD2 as a possible D gene (6 bases). The CDR3 extends over 16 amino acids. CDR1 is MDHEN, CDR2 SYDVKM, per germline. V lost 2 bases and J 9 bases, leaving 20 bases between the germline ends. CDR3 sequence: CASSLISRGSFGEQFF. The CDR3 coding sequence is TGTGCCAGCAGTTTAATCTCCCGGGGGAGTTTCGGTGAGCAGTTCTTC.

The J gene is TRBJ2-7, the V gene TRBV3-1 (or the pseudogene TRBV3-2); D uncertain. The CDR3 length is 12 residues. V was trimmed by 4 bases and J by 5 bases, leaving 9 bases between them. The germline CDR1 and CDR2 sequences are LGHDT and YNNKEL (reference sequence). This chain's CDR3 is CASSRRPDEQYF. CDR3 DNA sequence: TGTGCCAGCAGCCGAAGGCCCGACGAGCAGTACTTC.

The chain uses TRBV5-4 and TRBJ2-6; D gene uncertain. The CDR3 sequence is 15 residues long. Germline-derived CDR1 and CDR2 are SGHNT and YYREEE (reference sequence). V shed 7 bases and J shed 4 bases, with 15 bases lying between them. The CDR3 sequence is CASGLPPSGANVLTF. Here the CDR3 DNA reads TGTGCCAGCGGGTTGCCGCCATCGGGGGCCAACGTCCTGACTTTC.

The rearrangement uses TRBV14 and TRBJ2-2; TRBD1 matches 7 bases. Germline CDR1 is SGHDN and CDR2 is FVKESK. Trimming cost V 2 bases and J 6 bases; bases outside gene matches: 6. This CDR3 region has 15 residues. In nucleotides, the CDR3 is TGTGCCAGCAGCCAAACGCAGGGGGTTTCCGGGGAGCTGTTTTTT. Encoded protein: CASSQTQGVSGELFF.

The chain joins TRBV28 to TRBJ1-6; no definite D call. V was shortened by 3 bases and J by 0 bases, with 18 bases between the two germline ends. Germline lookup yields CDR1 MDHEN and CDR2 SYDVKM. This CDR3 is built from 19 residues. CDR3 loop: CASSFKGQERNSYNSPLHF. The CDR3 DNA reads TGTGCCAGCAGTTTTAAAGGCCAGGAGAGAAACTCCTATAATTCACCCCTCCACTTT. The variable domain in full, completed from reference TRBV28 and TRBJ1-6, reads DVKVTQSSRYLVKRTGEKVFLECVQDMDHENMFWYRQDPGLGLRLIYFSYDVKMKEKGDIPEGYSVSREKKERFSLILESASTNQTSMYLCASSFKGQERNSYNSPLHFGNGTRLTVT.

This clone was detected only a few times. The chain recombines TRBV7-3 with TRBJ2-1; 7 bases map to TRBD2. Germline CDR1 SGHTA, CDR2 FQGTGA. The V segment lost 2 bases and the J segment 8 bases; nucleotides outside the gene matches: 3. The CDR3 is 13 amino acids. The CDR3 DNA is TGTGCCAGCAGCTTAGGGACTAACCATGAGCAGTTCTTC. Amino acid sequence: CASSLGTNHEQFF.

The chain has TRBV7-9 and TRBJ2-3, with D uncertain. CDR1 and CDR2 from the germline V gene are SEHNR and FQNEAQ (reference sequence). V was pared by 3 bases and J by 9 bases, with 10 bases between. CDR3 size: 12 residues. CDR3 loop: CASSFNRATQYF. Here the CDR3 DNA reads TGTGCCAGCAGCTTTAATCGAGCCACGCAGTATTTT.

The CDR3 is CASSTGLAGEPYEQYF. The CDR3 DNA sequence: TGCGCCAGCAGCACAGGACTAGCGGGAGAACCATACGAGCAGTACTTC. The V call is TRBV5-1, the J call TRBJ2-7; TRBD2 matches 13 bases. There are 16 residues in the CDR3. Trimming took 4 bases from V and 4 from J; bases not matched to a gene: 8. Germline V gives CDR1 SGHRS, CDR2 YFSETQ.

The V call is TRBV29-1, the J call TRBJ1-2; the D gene is possibly TRBD1 (5 bases). Trimming pared 6 bases from V and 2 bases from J, leaving 10 bases between. The CDR3 totals 12 residues. Per the germline V gene, CDR1 is SQVTM and CDR2 is ANQGSEA. The CDR3 loop reads CSVTRDNYGYTF. The CDR3 bases are TGCAGCGTGACCCGGGACAACTATGGCTACACCTTC. The full variable domain, its missing parts supplied by reference TRBV29-1 and TRBJ1-2, is SAVISQKPSRDICQRGTSLTIQCQVDSQVTMMFWYRQQPGQSLTLIATANQGSEATYESGFVIDKFPISRPNLTFSTLTVSNMSPEDSSIYLCSVTRDNYGYTFGSGTRLTVV.

This clone is a singleton in its sample. V usage is TRBV29-1 and J usage is TRBJ1-1, with D possibly TRBD1 on 6 matching bases. V was trimmed by 8 bases and J by 3 bases, leaving 13 bases between them. The CDR3 contains 12 residues. The germline V gene encodes CDR1 SQVTM and CDR2 ANQGSEA. CDR3 in DNA: TGCAGCACTCTCAGGGGATACACTGAAGCTTTCTTT. Translation gives CSTLRGYTEAFF.

The chain uses TRBV5-4 and TRBJ2-2; 10 positions agree with TRBD2. This CDR3 contains 16 residues. Germline lookup yields CDR1 SGHNT and CDR2 YYREEE (reference sequence). The V gene end was trimmed by 4 bases and the J gene end by 4 bases; junction bases not matched to a gene: 7. The CDR3 DNA reads as TGTGCCAGCAGCACCTTAAGCGGGGGGGCCACCGGGGAGCTGTTTTTT. It is translated as CASSTLSGGATGELFF. Looking up the rest from reference TRBV5-4 and TRBJ2-2 gives the full variable domain: ETGVTQSPTHLIKTRGQQVTLRCSSQSGHNTVSWYQQALGQGPQFIFQYYREEENGRGNFPPRFSGLQFPNYSSELNVNALELDDSALYLCASSTLSGGATGELFFGEGSRLTVL.

The chain is built from TRBV7-9 and TRBJ2-3, with D unclear. Germline CDR1 is SEHNR and CDR2 is FQNEAQ (reference sequence). Trimming stripped 1 base from V and 3 bases from J, with 5 bases between. This CDR3 is built from 13 residues. CDR3 loop: CASSLDKTDTQYF. Written as DNA, the CDR3 is TGTGCCAGCAGCTTAGATAAAACAGATACGCAGTATTTT.

V is TRBV19 and J is TRBJ2-1; 12 bases are shared with TRBD2. CDR3 length equals 17 residues. The germline V gene has CDR1 LNHDA and CDR2 SQIVND (reference sequence). Trimming cost V 1 base and J 6 bases; bases outside gene matches: 7. The CDR3 sequence is CASSIGSSGRDFNEQFF. The CDR3 coding sequence is TGTGCCAGTAGTATAGGGTCTAGCGGGAGGGATTTCAATGAGCAGTTCTTC. Supplemented by reference TRBV19 and TRBJ2-1, the full variable domain reads DGGITQSPKYLFRKEGQNVTLSCEQNLNHDAMYWYRQDPGQGLRLIYYSQIVNDFQKGDIAEGYSVSREKKESFPLTVTSAQKNPTAFYLCASSIGSSGRDFNEQFFGPGTRLTVL.

This chain links TRBV19 with TRBJ2-5, with 7 bases matching TRBD2. The CDR3 consists of 12 residues. The germline V gene has CDR1 LNHDA and CDR2 SQIVND (reference sequence). J gave up 8 bases and V 3 bases, and 3 bases lay outside the gene matches. The CDR3 protein is CASSMGGSTQYF. The CDR3 DNA is TGTGCCAGTAGTATGGGAGGGAGTACCCAGTACTTC.